Here is one TCR beta chain with its context. The sample holds a few counts of this clonotype. No antigen is known for it. Base quality data are lacking; no much larger clone is found one base away. This entry comes from a study of T-cell memory formation after mild COVID-19 (dated by TCRdb to the early 2020s). Study-level background: TCR sequence clusters from the two donors were largely donor specific. T-cell clones expanding and contracting after mild COVID-19 in a couple of donors were tracked by longitudinal TCRalpha and TCRbeta repertoire sequencing. The cohort comprised two young, previously healthy adult volunteers, one female and one male. Points the paper makes about the study in general: Balanced CD4/CD8 phenotypes were observed for clones contracting from day 15 to 85, whereas a bias towards CD4+ was observed for a second wave of clones expanding from day 15 to 37. Contracting CD4+ clones were located mainly in the CM and EM memory subsets, whereas CD8+ clones were found to be enriched in EMRA. The study covered only two mild cases, and larger cohorts including severe cases with pre-infection samples were considered necessary. Some responding clones were detected in pre-infection memory, which suggested that pre-existing cross-reactive memory T cells had joined the SARS-CoV-2 response. SARS-CoV-2 specificity of the second-wave clones peaking on day 37 was not confirmed.

Ficoll-Paque density gradient centrifugation was the method used to isolate PBMCs. Sequencing relied on an Illumina NovaSeq 6000. cDNA libraries for TCRalpha and TCRbeta were prepared by 5'RACE using constant-segment primers, with sample barcodes and unique molecular identifiers added. Trizol reagent was used to extract RNA from every sample. The libraries were amplified in two PCR steps, and the second step added a second sample barcode and Illumina TruSeq adapters. Sequencing of the libraries was done on an Illumina NovaSeq, producing 2 x 150 bp paired-end reads. As for the authors' bioinformatics: The reads were demultiplexed and collapsed into UMI-guided consensus sequences using migec v1.2.7. Using mixcr v2.1.11, UMI consensuses were aligned to TRA and TRB V and J templates and then assembled into clonotypes. A clonotype was counted as expanded or contracted only if both edgeR and NoisET called the change significant, with noise models trained on biological replicates. For edgeR calls, a false discovery rate-adjusted p below 0.01 and a log2 fold-change threshold of 1 were applied. PCA with hierarchical clustering of max-normalized trajectories of the 1000 most abundant clonotypes was used as exploratory dynamics analysis. Separately sequenced CD4+ and CD8+ repertoires were used to assign the CD4 or CD8 phenotype of responding clones. The public reads were quality trimmed at Q25 with fastp and then assembled into clones with MiXCR by TCRdb, keeping productive beta chains. Under each unique CDR3 protein, matching rows form one entry showing the most common genes and DNA. In this record, the V and J calls reflect TCRdb's handling and not the investigators' own analysis. The sample records around 440,000 distinct CDR3 sequences, over 15% of which are singletons. Around 12% of the sample lies in the top ten.

The germline V end is reduced by 0 bases and the J end by 0 bases; junction bases left unmatched: 5. The germline V gene sets CDR1 to SGDLS and CDR2 to YYNGEE. The CDR3 holds 16 amino acids from the cysteine to the phenylalanine. The sequence is cut down to CDR3 DNA, 48 bases in frame from base 1. The sequenced material came from PBMCs or a T cell subset sorted from them (not recorded which). The sequence was obtained from an adult woman who had mild COVID-19 (a few samples of this study predate the infection). The sample titles of this study are shuffled in the database, so cell type and time point are left out; the donor was told from shared clones. Rearrangement joined TRBV9 to TRBJ2-7, and 8 junctional nucleotides match TRBD1. The DNA sequence reads TGTGCCAGCAGCGTAGGGGTGACAGGGGACTCCTACGAGCAGTACTTC. This gives the protein CASSVGVTGDSYEQYF. The entire variable domain, with the stretches around the CDR3 drawn from the reference TRBV9 and TRBJ2-7 proteins, is DSGVTQTPKHLITATGQRVTLRCSPRSGDLSVYWYQQSLDQGLQFLIQYYNGEERAKGNILERFSAQQFPDLHSELNLSSLELGDSALYFCASSVGVTGDSYEQYFGPGTRLTVT.